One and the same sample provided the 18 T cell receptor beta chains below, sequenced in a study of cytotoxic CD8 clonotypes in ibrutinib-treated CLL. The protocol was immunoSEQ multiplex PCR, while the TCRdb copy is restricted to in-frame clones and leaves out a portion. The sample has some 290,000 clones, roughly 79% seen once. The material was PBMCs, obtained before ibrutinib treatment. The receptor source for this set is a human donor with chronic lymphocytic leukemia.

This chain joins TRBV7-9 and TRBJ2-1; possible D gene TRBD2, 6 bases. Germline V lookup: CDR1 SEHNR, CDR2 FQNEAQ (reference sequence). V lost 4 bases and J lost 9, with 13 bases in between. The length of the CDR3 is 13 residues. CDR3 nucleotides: TGTGCCAGCAGCTCCCCCTTGGGACTTGAGCAGTTCTTC. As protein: CASSSPLGLEQFF.

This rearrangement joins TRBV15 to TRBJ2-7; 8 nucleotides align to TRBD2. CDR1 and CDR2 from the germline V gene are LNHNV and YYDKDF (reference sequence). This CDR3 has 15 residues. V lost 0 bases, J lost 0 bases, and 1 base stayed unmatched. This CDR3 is CATSRDTSGSYEQYF. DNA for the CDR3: TGTGCCACCAGCAGAGATACTAGCGGCTCCTACGAGCAGTACTTC.

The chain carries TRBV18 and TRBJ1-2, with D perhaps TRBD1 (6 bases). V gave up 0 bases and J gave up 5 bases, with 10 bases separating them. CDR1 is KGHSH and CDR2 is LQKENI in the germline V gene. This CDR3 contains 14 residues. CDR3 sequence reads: CASSPPGGYYGYTF. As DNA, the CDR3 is TGTGCCAGCTCACCACCAGGGGGGTATTATGGCTACACCTTC.

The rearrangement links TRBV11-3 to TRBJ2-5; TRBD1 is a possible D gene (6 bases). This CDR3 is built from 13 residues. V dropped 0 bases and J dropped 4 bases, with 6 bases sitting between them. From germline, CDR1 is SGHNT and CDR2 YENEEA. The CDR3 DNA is TGTGCCAGCAGCTTAGAGGGGGCAGAGACCCAGTACTTC. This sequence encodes CASSLEGAETQYF.

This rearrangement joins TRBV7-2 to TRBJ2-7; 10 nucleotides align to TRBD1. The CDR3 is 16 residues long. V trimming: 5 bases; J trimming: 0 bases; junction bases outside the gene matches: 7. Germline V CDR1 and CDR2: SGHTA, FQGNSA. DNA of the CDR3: TGTGCCAGCAGCAGACGACAGGGGGCGTCCTCCTACGAGCAGTACTTC. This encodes CASSRRQGASSYEQYF.

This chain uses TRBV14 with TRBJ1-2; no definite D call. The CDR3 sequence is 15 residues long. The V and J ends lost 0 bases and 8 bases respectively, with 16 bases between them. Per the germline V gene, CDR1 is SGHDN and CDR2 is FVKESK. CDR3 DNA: TGTGCCAGCAGCCAAGATAGGGTTATCGGGAACGGCTACACCTTC. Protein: CASSQDRVIGNGYTF.

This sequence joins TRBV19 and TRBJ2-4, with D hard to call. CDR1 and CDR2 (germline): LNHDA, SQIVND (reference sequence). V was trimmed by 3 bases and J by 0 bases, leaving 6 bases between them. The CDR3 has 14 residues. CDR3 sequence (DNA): TGTGCCAGTAGTATTGTCCTAGCCAAAAACATTCAGTACTTC. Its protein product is CASSIVLAKNIQYF.

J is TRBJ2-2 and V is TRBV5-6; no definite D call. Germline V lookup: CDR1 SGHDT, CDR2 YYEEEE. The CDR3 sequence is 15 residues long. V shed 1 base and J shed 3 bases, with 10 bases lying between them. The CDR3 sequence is CASSLLDRDTGELFF. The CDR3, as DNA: TGTGCCAGCAGCTTGTTGGACCGTGACACCGGGGAGCTGTTTTTT.

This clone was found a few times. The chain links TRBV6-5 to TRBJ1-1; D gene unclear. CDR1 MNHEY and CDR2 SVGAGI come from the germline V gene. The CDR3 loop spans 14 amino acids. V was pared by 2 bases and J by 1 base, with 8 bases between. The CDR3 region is CASSYQGSNTEAFF. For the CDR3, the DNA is TGTGCCAGCAGTTACCAAGGCTCGAACACTGAAGCTTTCTTT.

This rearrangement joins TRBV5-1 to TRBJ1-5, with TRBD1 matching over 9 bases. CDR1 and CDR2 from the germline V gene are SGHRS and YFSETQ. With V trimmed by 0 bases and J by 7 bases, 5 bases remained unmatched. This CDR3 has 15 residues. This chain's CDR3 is CASSLVTGGGQPQHF. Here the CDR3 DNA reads TGCGCCAGCAGCTTGGTAACAGGGGGCGGGCAGCCCCAGCATTTT.

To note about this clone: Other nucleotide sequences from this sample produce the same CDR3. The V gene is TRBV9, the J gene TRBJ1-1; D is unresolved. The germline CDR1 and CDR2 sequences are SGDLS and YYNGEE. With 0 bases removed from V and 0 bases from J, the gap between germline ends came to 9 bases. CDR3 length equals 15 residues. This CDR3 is CASSVVAVVNTEAFF. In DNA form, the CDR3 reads TGTGCCAGCAGCGTAGTGGCAGTGGTGAACACTGAAGCTTTCTTT.

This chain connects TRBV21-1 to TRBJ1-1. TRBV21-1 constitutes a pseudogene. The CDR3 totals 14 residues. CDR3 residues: CASRYGGVDTEAFF. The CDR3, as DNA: TGTGCCAGCAGATACGGGGGGGTCGACACTGAAGCTTTCTTT.

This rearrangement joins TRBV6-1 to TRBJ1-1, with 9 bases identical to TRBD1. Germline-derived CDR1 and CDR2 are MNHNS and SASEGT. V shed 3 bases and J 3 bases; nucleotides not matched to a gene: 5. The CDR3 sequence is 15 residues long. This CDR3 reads CASSDGQGWDTEAFF. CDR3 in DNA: TGTGCCAGCAGTGACGGACAGGGGTGGGACACTGAAGCTTTCTTT.

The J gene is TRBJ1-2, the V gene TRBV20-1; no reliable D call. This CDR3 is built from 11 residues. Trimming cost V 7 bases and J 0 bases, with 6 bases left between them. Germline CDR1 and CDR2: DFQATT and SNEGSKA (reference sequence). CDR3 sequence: CSGGANYGYTF. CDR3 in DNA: TGCAGTGGTGGAGCTAACTATGGCTACACCTTC.

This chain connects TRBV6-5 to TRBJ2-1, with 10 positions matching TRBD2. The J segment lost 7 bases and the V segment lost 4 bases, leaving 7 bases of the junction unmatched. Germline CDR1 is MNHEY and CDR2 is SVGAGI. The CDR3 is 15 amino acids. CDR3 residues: CASSWLAGVSNEQFF. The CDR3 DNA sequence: TGTGCCAGCAGTTGGCTAGCGGGAGTTTCGAATGAGCAGTTCTTC.

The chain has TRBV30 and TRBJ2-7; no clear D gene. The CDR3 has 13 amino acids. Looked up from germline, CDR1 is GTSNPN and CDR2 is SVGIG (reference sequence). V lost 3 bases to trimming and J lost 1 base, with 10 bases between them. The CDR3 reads CAWRASGSYEQYF. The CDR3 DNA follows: TGTGCCTGGAGGGCCTCTGGGTCCTACGAGCAGTACTTC.

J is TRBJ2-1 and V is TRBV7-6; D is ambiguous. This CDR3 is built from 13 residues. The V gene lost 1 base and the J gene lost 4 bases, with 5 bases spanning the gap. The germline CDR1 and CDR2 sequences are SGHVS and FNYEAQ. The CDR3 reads CASSLDPYNEQFF. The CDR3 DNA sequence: TGTGCCAGCAGCTTAGATCCTTACAATGAGCAGTTCTTC.

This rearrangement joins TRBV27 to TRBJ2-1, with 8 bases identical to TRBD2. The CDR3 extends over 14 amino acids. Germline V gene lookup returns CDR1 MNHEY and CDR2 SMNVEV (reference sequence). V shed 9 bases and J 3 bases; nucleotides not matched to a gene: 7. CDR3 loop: CASAISGDYNEQFF. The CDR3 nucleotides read TGTGCCAGTGCTATTAGCGGGGACTACAATGAGCAGTTCTTC.